The 30 T cell receptor beta chains listed next were all sequenced from one sample in a study of CD8 T cells in Susac syndrome. A quantity of about 0.5 to 1 ug RNA underwent reverse transcription using random hexamers. TCRdb itself ran the immunoSEQ multiplex PCR reads through MiXCR, one entry per CDR3 protein. The sample has around 150,000 distinct CDR3 sequences, 85% to 95% seen once. Sequencing was carried out using CD8+ T cells from PBMCs. The source of these receptors is a human donor with Susac syndrome.

This clonotype has just one count. The rearrangement links TRBV2 to TRBJ2-1; 10 nucleotides match TRBD1. The CDR3 is 15 amino acids. V dropped 5 bases and J dropped 4; count of bases not matched to a gene: 5. Germline V gene lookup returns CDR1 SNHLY and CDR2 FYNNEI. This CDR3 is CASSSTGGKYNEQFF. Here the CDR3 DNA reads TGTGCCAGCAGTTCGACAGGGGGCAAATACAATGAGCAGTTCTTC.

This chain uses TRBV30 with TRBJ2-5; D not certain. Per germline, CDR1 GTSNPN and CDR2 SVGIG (reference sequence). V lost 8 bases, J lost 5 bases, and 15 bases lay in between. The CDR3 covers 12 residues. The CDR3 bases are TGTGCCCGGACGGGCGAGAGTGAGACCCAGTACTTC. Amino acids: CARTGESETQYF.

The genes are TRBV7-2 and TRBJ2-7; 13 bases align to TRBD2. Trimming cost V 5 bases and J 1 base; bases outside gene matches: 8. CDR3 length: 17 residues. Germline-derived CDR1 and CDR2 are SGHTA and FQGNSA. CDR3 protein: CASSLGLAGDLSYEQYF. The CDR3 DNA sequence: TGTGCCAGCAGCCTCGGACTAGCGGGAGATTTGTCCTACGAGCAGTACTTC.

The chain carries TRBV20-1 and TRBJ2-4; 8 nucleotides agree with TRBD1. Trimming at V came to 3 bases and at J to 3 bases, leaving 7 bases not matched to a gene. In germline, CDR1 is DFQATT, CDR2 SNEGSKA (reference sequence). The CDR3 covers 15 residues. Here the CDR3 DNA reads TGCAGTGCTAGGACAGGGGACGATAGCAAAAACATTCAGTACTTC. Its protein product is CSARTGDDSKNIQYF.

In this sample, this clonotype turned up once. V is TRBV20-1 and J is TRBJ2-1, with TRBD2 matching 10 bases. Germline V CDR1 and CDR2: DFQATT, SNEGSKA (reference sequence). The CDR3 is made up of 16 amino acids. The V and J ends lost 0 bases and 4 bases, in that order; junction bases with no gene match: 6. The CDR3 coding sequence is TGCAGTGCTAGAGATCTAGCGGGGGCTGATTACAATGAGCAGTTCTTC. It specifies CSARDLAGADYNEQFF.

The sample holds one count of this clonotype. The chain combines TRBV6-1 with TRBJ2-5; a possible D gene is TRBD2 (6 bases). The germline V gene encodes CDR1 MNHNS and CDR2 SASEGT. With 10 bases removed from V and 1 base from J, the gap between germline ends came to 19 bases. This CDR3 is built from 15 residues. CDR3 residues: CAIGGAARPQETQYF. CDR3 DNA: TGTGCCATTGGAGGGGCGGCGAGACCCCAAGAGACCCAGTACTTC.

The chain uses TRBV20-1 and TRBJ2-2; D gene uncertain. Germline V CDR1 and CDR2: DFQATT, SNEGSKA (reference sequence). Between the trimmed V and J ends, which lost 4 bases and 0 bases, there was a span of 6 bases. This CDR3 is 13 amino acids long. CDR3 sequence reads: CSAIETNTGELFF. DNA of the CDR3: TGCAGTGCTATTGAGACGAACACCGGGGAGCTGTTTTTT.

This clonotype was detected once. CDR3 in amino acids: CASSLTGFEQFF. For the CDR3, the DNA is TGTGCCAGCAGCCTTACAGGGTTTGAGCAGTTCTTC. This sequence joins TRBV7-2 and TRBJ2-1, with TRBD1 as a possible D gene (6 bases). Germline-derived CDR1 and CDR2 are SGHTA and FQGNSA. CDR3 length: 12 amino acids. V was trimmed by 5 bases and J by 9 bases, leaving 11 bases between them.

This rearrangement joins TRBV20-1 to TRBJ2-5; D unresolved. Germline CDR1 DFQATT, CDR2 SNEGSKA (reference sequence). This CDR3 spans 15 amino acids. The V and J ends lost 5 bases and 1 base respectively, with 17 bases between them. The CDR3 is CSAPPVERAQETQYF. CDR3 DNA: TGCAGTGCTCCCCCCGTGGAACGCGCCCAAGAGACCCAGTACTTC.

V gene TRBV6-5 combines with J gene TRBJ2-3, with D maybe TRBD2 (6 bases). The ends were cut back, 6 bases at V and 0 bases at J, with 10 bases in the middle. The length of the CDR3 is 14 residues. Germline V gene sequence: CDR1 MNHEY, CDR2 SVGAGI. CDR3 sequence: CASRGLYSTDTQYF. The DNA of the CDR3 is TGTGCCAGCAGGGGACTCTATAGCACAGATACGCAGTATTTT.

This rearrangement joins TRBV30 to TRBJ1-2, with 9 bases aligning to TRBD1. Germline assignment: CDR1 GTSNPN and CDR2 SVGIG (reference sequence). J lost 8 bases, V lost 5 bases, and 6 bases had no gene match. This CDR3 region has 12 residues. In DNA, the CDR3 is TGTGCCTGGGGACAGGGGATCGGCGGCTACACCTTC. Translated, it gives CAWGQGIGGYTF.

The V call is TRBV6-2 or TRBV6-3, the J call TRBJ2-2, with D perhaps being TRBD1 or TRBD2 (5 bases each). CDR3 length: 18 residues. CDR1 MNHEY and CDR2 SVGEGT come from the germline V gene. Trimming pared 6 bases from V and 1 base from J, leaving 21 bases between. The CDR3 here is CASSPGTATSKNTGELFF. CDR3 coding DNA: TGTGCCAGCAGCCCCGGGACGGCCACCTCTAAGAACACCGGGGAGCTGTTTTTT.

The rearrangement joins TRBV4-1 to TRBJ2-5, with D tentatively TRBD2 (5 bases). From germline, CDR1 is MGHRA and CDR2 YSYEKL. This CDR3 has 15 amino acids. The V and J ends lost 2 bases and 3 bases respectively, with 13 bases between them. The CDR3 DNA is TGCGCCAGCAGCCAATCACCGGGAACCGAAGAGACCCAGTACTTC. Its translation is CASSQSPGTEETQYF.

The sample holds one count of this clonotype. V is TRBV9 and J is TRBJ2-7; no firm D call. The V and J ends lost 0 bases and 6 bases respectively, with 13 bases between them. The CDR3 is made up of 14 amino acids. The germline CDR1 and CDR2 sequences are SGDLS and YYNGEE. The CDR3: CASSVATEIGEQYF. The CDR3 coding sequence is TGTGCCAGCAGCGTAGCTACAGAAATCGGCGAGCAGTACTTC.

This clonotype was detected once. The chain uses TRBV4-1 and TRBJ1-5; a weak D match, TRBD1 (6 bases). Trimming took off 3 bases at V and 0 bases at J, with 9 bases between the two ends. The CDR3 totals 15 residues. From germline, CDR1 is MGHRA and CDR2 YSYEKL. The CDR3 nucleotides read TGCGCCAGCAGCCAGGACAGTGTTAGCAATCAGCCCCAGCATTTT. It encodes CASSQDSVSNQPQHF.

The rearrangement links TRBV12-3 or TRBV12-4 to TRBJ1-2; a weak D match, TRBD1 (5 bases). Trimming shortened V by 3 bases and J by 8 bases, and 13 bases separated the two germline ends. The CDR3 has 13 amino acids. CDR3 region: CASSLSRVEGYTF. CDR3 nucleotides: TGTGCCAGCAGTTTGTCCAGGGTAGAAGGCTACACCTTC.

The gene calls are TRBV14 and TRBJ1-2; no reliable D call. CDR3 size: 14 residues. Germline assignment: CDR1 SGHDN and CDR2 FVKESK. The V gene lost 2 bases and the J gene lost 6 bases, with 13 bases spanning the gap. The CDR3 bases are TGTGCCAGCAGCCAAACTGGGGTCCGGGATGGCTACACCTTC. Protein: CASSQTGVRDGYTF. The whole variable domain, filled in from reference TRBV14 and TRBJ1-2, reads EAGVTQFPSHSVIEKGQTVTLRCDPISGHDNLYWYRRVMGKEIKFLLHFVKESKQDESGMPNNRFLAERTGGTYSTLKVQPAELEDSGVYFCASSQTGVRDGYTFGSGTRLTVV.

The genes are TRBV11-2 and TRBJ2-1; 8 nucleotides agree with TRBD1. From germline, CDR1 is SGHAT and CDR2 FQNNGV. The CDR3 covers 16 residues. Trimming cost V 2 bases and J 0 bases; bases outside gene matches: 3. In nucleotides, the CDR3 is TGTGCCAGCAGCTTACAGGGGGCCTCCTCCTACAATGAGCAGTTCTTC. This sequence encodes CASSLQGASSYNEQFF.

In its sample, this clonotype was seen once. The chain links TRBV13 to TRBJ2-1; TRBD2 matches at 7 bases. The CDR3 length is 13 residues. The V gene end was trimmed by 4 bases and the J gene end by 7 bases; junction bases not matched to a gene: 4. The germline V gene has CDR1 PRHDT and CDR2 FYEKMQ (reference sequence). CDR3 sequence: CASSSRGSNEQFF. The CDR3 DNA reads as TGTGCCAGCAGCTCCCGCGGGAGTAATGAGCAGTTCTTC.

The V call is TRBV27, the J call TRBJ2-7, with 7 nucleotides matching TRBD1. This CDR3 region has 14 residues. V lost 3 bases, J lost 2 bases, and 4 bases stayed unmatched. CDR1 and CDR2 (germline): MNHEY, SMNVEV (reference sequence). CDR3 loop: CASSLGTEAYEQYF. CDR3 DNA: TGTGCCAGCAGTTTGGGGACAGAAGCCTACGAGCAGTACTTC.

CDR3 amino acids: CASRGQGKEDGYTF. The DNA for the CDR3 is TGCGCCAGCAGGGGACAGGGTAAGGAGGATGGCTACACCTTC. V gene TRBV5-1 combines with J gene TRBJ1-2; 9 bases align to TRBD1. The CDR3 covers 14 residues. The germline gives CDR1 SGHRS, CDR2 YFSETQ. V dropped 5 bases and J dropped 6; count of bases not matched to a gene: 8.

The chain combines TRBV27 with TRBJ2-1; 7 bases map to TRBD1. This CDR3 spans 13 amino acids. CDR1 is MNHEY and CDR2 is SMNVEV in the germline V gene (reference sequence). V lost 4 bases to trimming and J lost 6 bases; unmatched junction nucleotides: 3. CDR3 sequence (DNA): TGTGCCAGCAGTTCGGGACAGCCCAATGAGCAGTTCTTC. Protein product: CASSSGQPNEQFF.

V gene TRBV20-1 combines with J gene TRBJ1-1; D is ambiguous. V was clipped by 1 base and J by 1 base, with 16 bases between them. Germline assignment: CDR1 DFQATT and CDR2 SNEGSKA (reference sequence). The CDR3 totals 16 residues. CDR3: CSARGLGLMENTEAFF. DNA for the CDR3: TGCAGTGCTAGAGGCCTGGGGTTAATGGAGAACACTGAAGCTTTCTTT.

This rearrangement joins TRBV6-2 or TRBV6-3 to TRBJ2-4, with 10 bases fitting TRBD1. This CDR3 region has 18 residues. The J segment lost 3 bases and the V segment lost 5 bases, leaving 13 bases of the junction unmatched. Germline-derived CDR1 and CDR2 are MNHEY and SVGEGT. The CDR3 loop is CASSPGTGATTYKNIQYF. Written as DNA, the CDR3 is TGTGCCAGCAGTCCCGGGACAGGGGCAACGACCTACAAAAACATTCAGTACTTC.

V and J are TRBV29-1 and TRBJ2-7; 7 bases fit TRBD2. Germline loops: CDR1 SQVTM, CDR2 ANQGSEA. This CDR3 has 13 amino acids. V gave up 3 bases and J gave up 5 bases; unmatched junction bases: 7. CDR3 bases: TGCAGCGTTGAGGGAGGGAAAGGGAACGAGCAGTACTTC. Translated: CSVEGGKGNEQYF.

This chain joins TRBV28 and TRBJ2-1, with TRBD2 as a possible D gene (6 bases). The CDR3 length is 14 residues. Germline V lookup: CDR1 MDHEN, CDR2 SYDVKM. V lost 2 bases and J 8 bases, leaving 13 bases between the germline ends. The CDR3 DNA is TGTGCCAGCAGTTTAAACGCGGGAAGGTATGAGCAGTTCTTC. It codes for CASSLNAGRYEQFF.

The chain joins TRBV5-1 to TRBJ2-7, with 10 nucleotides matching TRBD1. The length of the CDR3 is 15 residues. Germline CDR1 is SGHRS and CDR2 is YFSETQ. V gave up 1 base and J gave up 5 bases; unmatched junction bases: 6. For the CDR3, the DNA is TGCGCCAGCAGCTTGAGGGGACAGGGGATCGACGAGCAGTACTTC. This encodes CASSLRGQGIDEQYF.

The chain uses TRBV5-6 and TRBJ1-1; a possible D gene is TRBD1 (5 bases). V dropped 4 bases and J dropped 0 bases, with 13 bases sitting between them. CDR1 is SGHDT and CDR2 is YYEEEE in the germline V gene. The CDR3 consists of 15 residues. The CDR3 coding sequence is TGTGCCAGCAGCCCGCAGACAGAGCTGAACACTGAAGCTTTCTTT. Translating gives CASSPQTELNTEAFF.

The rearrangement links TRBV12-5 to TRBJ2-2, with 7 bases aligning to TRBD1. CDR3 length: 15 residues. Losses at the gene ends were 6 bases for V and 2 bases for J; bases not matched to a gene: 6. CDR1 is LGHNT, CDR2 FRNRAP, per germline. The CDR3 here is CASGVGQVNTGELFF. CDR3 coding DNA: TGTGCTAGTGGCGTAGGACAGGTCAACACCGGGGAGCTGTTTTTT.

The chain links TRBV27 to TRBJ1-5; no clear D gene. V gave up 4 bases and J gave up 6 bases, with 7 bases separating them. The germline V gene encodes CDR1 MNHEY and CDR2 SMNVEV (reference sequence). This CDR3 is 12 amino acids long. CDR3 loop: CASSYPGQPQHF. The DNA of the CDR3 is TGTGCCAGCAGTTACCCCGGTCAGCCCCAGCATTTT.